These 3 T cell receptor beta chains were sequenced from one sample in a study of blood T cell repertoires in COVID-19. Assay used: immunoSEQ multiplex PCR; TCRdb lists only in-frame clones, some missing. The profile covers a few hundred thousand clones, with about four fifths appearing a single time and 5% to 5.5% taken by the ten largest. The specimen was PBMCs or T cells enriched from blood (not recorded which). The source of these receptors is a woman aged 45-60 years who had recovered from COVID-19.

J is TRBJ1-4 and V is TRBV2; no firm D call. The CDR3 has 15 residues. Per germline, CDR1 SNHLY and CDR2 FYNNEI. V gave up 10 bases and J gave up 8 bases, with 23 bases separating them. CDR3 in amino acids: CAILPVSGKGEKLFF. In DNA form, the CDR3 reads TGTGCCATCCTCCCAGTTTCCGGGAAAGGGGAAAAACTGTTTTTT. Complete variable domain (other parts from reference TRBV2 and TRBJ1-4): EPEVTQTPSHQVTQMGQEVILRCVPISNHLYFYWYRQILGQKVEFLVSFYNNEISEKSEIFDDQFSVERPDGSNFTLKIRSTKLEDSAMYFCAILPVSGKGEKLFFGSGTQLSVL.

The chain couples TRBV11-3 to TRBJ1-2; 7 bases match TRBD1. With 3 bases clipped from V and 8 bases from J, the junction kept 9 bases outside the gene matches. This CDR3 has 14 amino acids. Germline V gene lookup returns CDR1 SGHNT and CDR2 YENEEA. The chain's CDR3 is CASSLGTDQHGYTF. In nucleotides, the CDR3 is TGTGCCAGCAGCTTGGGGACAGACCAACACGGCTACACCTTC.

This clone was seen just once. V and J are TRBV6-2 or TRBV6-3 and TRBJ2-6, with 9 bases that match TRBD1. With V trimmed by 2 bases and J by 2 bases, 4 bases remained unmatched. The CDR3 runs to 17 residues. Germline values: CDR1 MNHEY, CDR2 SVGEGT. CDR3 sequence reads: CASSYGQGLAGANVLTF. For the CDR3, the DNA is TGTGCCAGCAGTTACGGACAGGGGTTGGCTGGGGCCAACGTCCTGACTTTC.